The 12 T cell receptor beta chains listed next were all sequenced from one sample in a study of blood T cell repertoires in COVID-19. Some clones are missing from TCRdb's copy, which holds only in-frame ones; the method was immunoSEQ multiplex PCR. The sample carries 200,000 to 250,000 clones, approximately 81% recorded once. Sequencing used peripheral blood. These receptors were taken from a man between 40 and 49 years old with acute or convalescent COVID-19.

The chain uses TRBV7-9 and TRBJ1-1; unclear D gene. This CDR3 contains 14 residues. The V and J ends lost 0 bases and 8 bases respectively, with 13 bases between them. Germline CDR1 and CDR2: SEHNR and FQNEAQ (reference sequence). CDR3 loop: CASSLAETWNEAFF. The CDR3 bases are TGTGCCAGCAGCTTAGCTGAGACATGGAACGAAGCTTTCTTT.

The V gene is TRBV24-1, the J gene TRBJ2-2; 9 nucleotides line up with TRBD2. Germline trimming cut 5 bases from V and 5 bases from J; bases unmatched to any gene: 5. The germline V gene has CDR1 KGHDR and CDR2 SFDVKD. The CDR3 has 15 residues. The CDR3 nucleotides read TGTGCCACCAGTGTCCAAAGCGGGGGGACCGGGGAGCTGTTTTTT. Its protein product is CATSVQSGGTGELFF.

The chain joins TRBV18 to TRBJ1-4; D remains unclear. The CDR3 totals 17 residues. Per the germline V gene, CDR1 is KGHSH and CDR2 is LQKENI. Trimming cost V 2 bases and J 0 bases, with 13 bases left between them. In DNA, the CDR3 is TGTGCCAGCTCACCAAAGGGAGGGCTGGCAACTAATGAAAAACTGTTTTTT. As protein: CASSPKGGLATNEKLFF.

V and J are TRBV28 and TRBJ1-2; a possible D gene is TRBD1 (6 bases). The V gene lost 7 bases and the J gene lost 1 base, with 19 bases spanning the gap. The CDR3 is 16 residues long. CDR1 is MDHEN and CDR2 is SYDVKM in the germline V gene. CDR3 region: CASIGSSGGNNYGYTF. CDR3 in DNA: TGTGCCAGCATAGGGTCTTCGGGGGGCAATAACTATGGCTACACCTTC.

V usage is TRBV6-5 and J usage is TRBJ2-7; a weak D match, TRBD2 (6 bases). V lost 7 bases, J lost 4 bases, and 17 bases lay in between. Germline lookup yields CDR1 MNHEY and CDR2 SVGAGI. This CDR3 comprises 14 residues. DNA for the CDR3: TGTGCCAGCAATGGTGGCGGGACCCGTTACGAGCAGTACTTC. Translating gives CASNGGGTRYEQYF.

The chain combines TRBV5-6 with TRBJ2-2; 8 bases match TRBD1. Germline CDR1 SGHDT, CDR2 YYEEEE. The CDR3 has 16 amino acids. Trimming cost V 4 bases and J 8 bases; bases outside gene matches: 13. The DNA of the CDR3 is TGTGCCAGCAGCCCGAGGACAGGGTTTTTTATGGGGGAGCTGTTTTTT. It codes for CASSPRTGFFMGELFF.

V and J are TRBV6-5 and TRBJ1-1; D call uncertain. Germline CDR1 is MNHEY and CDR2 is SVGAGI. This CDR3 is built from 13 residues. Trimming removed 2 bases at V and 3 bases at J, with 7 bases between. Here the CDR3 reads CASSYRRDTEAFF. The CDR3 DNA sequence: TGTGCCAGCAGTTACCGGAGGGACACTGAAGCTTTCTTT.

The chain carries TRBV3-1 (or the pseudogene TRBV3-2) and TRBJ1-1; D perhaps matches TRBD1 (5 bases). Germline V gene lookup returns CDR1 LGHDT and CDR2 YNNKEL (reference sequence). With 2 bases removed from V and 3 bases from J, the gap between germline ends came to 13 bases. The CDR3 runs 15 residues. The CDR3 nucleotides read TGTGCCAGCAGCCAACCGGGGACGGGAGACACTGAAGCTTTCTTT. This codes for CASSQPGTGDTEAFF.

The chain carries TRBV7-8 and TRBJ2-1; 8 bases fit TRBD2. V trimming: 4 bases; J trimming: 15 bases; junction bases outside the gene matches: 14. This CDR3 spans 14 amino acids. Germline V CDR1 and CDR2: SGHVS, FQNEAQ. The CDR3 is CASSSREGDLGLFF. DNA of the CDR3: TGTGCCAGCAGCTCCCGGGAGGGGGACCTCGGGCTGTTCTTC.

The CDR3 sequence: CASSFGGRGLGYTF. The CDR3 DNA reads TGTGCCAGCAGCTTCGGCGGGAGGGGCCTTGGCTACACCTTC. V and J are TRBV7-9 and TRBJ1-2; perhaps TRBD1 as D (5 bases). Germline CDR1 is SEHNR and CDR2 is FQNEAQ (reference sequence). Trimming took off 3 bases at V and 7 bases at J, with 15 bases between the two ends. The CDR3 spans 14 residues. The entire variable domain, with the rest obtained from reference TRBV7-9 and TRBJ1-2, is as follows: DTGVSQNPRHKITKRGQNVTFRCDPISEHNRLYWYRQTLGQGPEFLTYFQNEAQLEKSRLLSDRFSAERPKGSFSTLEIQRTEQGDSAMYLCASSFGGRGLGYTFGSGTRLTVV.

This clone was found a few times. V is TRBV11-2 and J is TRBJ2-3; 7 positions match TRBD1. With 4 bases clipped from V and 0 bases from J, the junction kept 7 bases outside the gene matches. The CDR3 is 16 amino acids. CDR1 and CDR2 (germline): SGHAT, FQNNGV. The CDR3 region is CASSSRSGQSTDTQYF. Here the CDR3 DNA reads TGTGCCAGCAGCTCCCGCTCGGGACAGAGCACAGATACGCAGTATTTT.

The V gene is TRBV5-6, the J gene TRBJ1-4; 8 nucleotides match TRBD1. The CDR3 sequence is 16 residues long. Trimming at V came to 5 bases and at J to 1 base, leaving 7 bases not matched to a gene. In germline, CDR1 is SGHDT, CDR2 YYEEEE. CDR3 in DNA: TGTGCCAGCAGTTCTGACAGGGGATTAACTAATGAAAAACTGTTTTTT. Protein sequence: CASSSDRGLTNEKLFF.